This is a list of T cell receptor beta chains from one sample in a study of blood T cell repertoires in COVID-19. The table came from immunoSEQ multiplex PCR; TCRdb's copy has only in-frame clones and leaves some out. The table includes approximately 200,000 clones, approximately 83% detected once. The sample consisted of PBMCs or T cells enriched from blood (not recorded which). The origin of the receptors is a woman aged 40 to 50 with acute COVID-19. Each CDR3 is given with its conserved first and last residue. A D gene is named only where the DNA matches it firmly. Expanded clones are given a class, and other clones once, few, many or no size at all.

d_call	j_call	cdr3_length	v_call	clone_size	cdr3_aa
NA	TRBJ1-1	15	TRBV7-2	few	CASSPQGGYGTEAFF
NA	TRBJ1-2	12	TRBV12-3/TRBV12-4	few	CASRDPGGGYTF
TRBD1	TRBJ1-2	16	TRBV4-1	NA	CASSQVQAGGVYGYTF
NA	TRBJ1-2	14	TRBV28	NA	CASSQGRTDYGYTF
NA	TRBJ2-5	16	TRBV6-1	NA	CASSEVFETPLGTQYF
NA	TRBJ2-7	13	TRBV24-1	once	CATSAPGYYEQYF
NA	TRBJ1-2	13	TRBV27	NA	CASSPREGYGYTF
NA	TRBJ2-7	14	TRBV27	NA	CASSLSTHTYEQYF
TRBD2	TRBJ2-3	17	TRBV4-3	NA	CASSQDSQRGGIDTQYF
NA	TRBJ1-4	14	TRBV4-1	NA	CASSQGHAEEKLFF
TRBD2	TRBJ2-5	15	TRBV19	NA	CASSILAGGPETQYF
TRBD1	TRBJ1-3	15	TRBV28	NA	CASSAGTGTGNTIYF
NA	TRBJ1-5	12	TRBV15	NA	CATSRVGGAQHF
NA	TRBJ1-4	14	TRBV7-9	NA	CASSLGQANEKLFF
NA	TRBJ1-5	15	TRBV4-3	NA	CASSQDFRPGQPQHF
NA	TRBJ2-2	14	TRBV4-1	NA	CASSQGTGSGELFF
NA	TRBJ2-7	13	TRBV9	NA	CASSVGLTYEQYF
NA	TRBJ2-6	15	TRBV11-1	few	CASSSPGFGANVLTF
NA	TRBJ2-2	15	TRBV7-6	NA	CASSEMTGNTGELFF
NA	TRBJ2-1	17	TRBV27	NA	CASSFVLGAGYYNEQFF
TRBD2	TRBJ2-1	15	TRBV10-3	NA	CAIRGTSGIMNEQFF
TRBD1	TRBJ1-6	14	TRBV7-8	NA	CASSPGTADSPLHF
NA	TRBJ1-1	14	TRBV9	NA	CASSVIAENTEAFF
NA	TRBJ1-2	13	TRBV29-1	NA	CSAASGLDYGYTF
NA	TRBJ2-1	15	TRBV5-5	once	CASSSPGGVGNEQFF
TRBD1	TRBJ2-2	12	TRBV6-2/TRBV6-3	few	CASSQDRGGLFF
TRBD1	TRBJ1-4	16	TRBV4-2	NA	CASRTRKRQGDEKLFF
NA	TRBJ2-1	13	TRBV7-3	NA	CASSSGNYNEQFF
TRBD1	TRBJ1-1	15	TRBV6-2/TRBV6-3	NA	CASSPQGQGNTEAFF
TRBD1	TRBJ1-5	14	TRBV5-5	medium-sized	CASSRTGVNQPQHF
NA	TRBJ1-1	14	TRBV3-1/TRBV3-2	NA	CASSQARGNTEAFF
NA	TRBJ2-7	13	TRBV6-5	NA	CASSLGLSYEQYF
NA	TRBJ2-2	15	TRBV5-5	NA	CASSLGGMNTGELFF
TRBD1	TRBJ2-3	15	TRBV2	once	CASRKEGQVADTQYF
TRBD1	TRBJ1-6	15	TRBV7-8	NA	CASSWGTGEGSPLHF
NA	TRBJ1-5	13	TRBV14	NA	CASSQDHSQPQHF
NA	TRBJ2-5	14	TRBV18	NA	CASSPVSSQETQYF
NA	TRBJ2-3	13	TRBV19	once	CASSLSGTDTQYF
NA	TRBJ2-6	15	TRBV19	NA	CASSLGQTGANVLTF
NA	TRBJ2-1	16	TRBV4-3	NA	CASSQRNGGSILEQFF
NA	TRBJ1-1	14	TRBV7-6	NA	CASSLRTVNTEAFF
NA	TRBJ1-6	14	TRBV6-2/TRBV6-3	NA	CASSPRGQNSPLHF
TRBD2	TRBJ2-7	15	TRBV7-7	NA	CASSLRAGTSYEQYF
NA	TRBJ1-1	18	TRBV4-1	NA	CASSQEAGGGTLNTEAFF
NA	TRBJ1-2	13	TRBV7-9	NA	CASSLVRSRGYTF
NA	TRBJ1-1	13	TRBV6-5	NA	CASSPRAVREAFF